These 23 T cell receptor beta chains came from one sample sequenced in a study of blood T cells in healthy people across ages. With a J-beta primer mix and a sample-barcoded 5' primer, a second PCR ran about 7 to 12 cycles. MiXCR was run by TCRdb on the 5' RACE reads, yielding one entry per CDR3 protein. Altogether 600,000 to 1,000,000 distinct CDR3 sequences are present, roughly 50% being singletons, with the ten largest covering 22%. The specimen was blood. The receptors here all came from a man between 25 and 39 years old in good health.

This clonotype was picked up a small number of times. J is TRBJ2-7 and V is TRBV4-3, with D maybe TRBD2 (6 bases). V dropped 0 bases and J dropped 6 bases, with 15 bases sitting between them. Germline V gene sequence: CDR1 LGHNA, CDR2 YSLEER. The length of the CDR3 is 15 residues. CDR3 loop: CASSQDVAGSGEQYF. Here the CDR3 DNA reads TGCGCCAGCAGCCAAGATGTCGCGGGGAGCGGCGAGCAGTACTTC.

This clonotype was picked up many times. The chain uses TRBV7-2 and TRBJ2-3; D may be TRBD2 (6 bases). Deletions cut 8 bases from V and 0 bases from J, with 15 bases between. The length of the CDR3 is 15 residues. Germline V gene data show CDR1 as SGHTA and CDR2 as FQGNSA. The CDR3 reads CASRGGIASTDTQYF. Here the CDR3 DNA reads TGTGCCAGCCGCGGCGGGATTGCAAGCACAGATACGCAGTATTTT.

The J gene is TRBJ2-5, the V gene TRBV29-1; D gene unclear. This CDR3 has 13 residues. The V end lost 2 bases, the J end lost 2 bases, and 9 bases lay between the germline ends. CDR1 is SQVTM and CDR2 is ANQGSEA in the germline V gene. This CDR3 is CSVEFGSQETQYF. Written as DNA, the CDR3 is TGCAGCGTTGAATTTGGCAGTCAAGAGACCCAGTACTTC.

This rearrangement joins TRBV7-2 to TRBJ2-1; 7 bases align to TRBD2. V trimming: 0 bases; J trimming: 0 bases; junction bases outside the gene matches: 26. The CDR3 sequence is 24 residues long. Germline V gene lookup returns CDR1 SGHTA and CDR2 FQGNSA. Written as DNA, the CDR3 is TGTGCCAGCAGCTTAGCGCTAAGAGAGCCCCTAGCGGACCCCAACGTAAGCTCCTACAATGAGCAGTTCTTC. Amino acid sequence: CASSLALREPLADPNVSSYNEQFF.

The genes are TRBV6-2 or TRBV6-3 and TRBJ2-5, with 10 bases that match TRBD2. Per the germline V gene, CDR1 is MNHEY and CDR2 is SVGEGT. The V and J ends lost 0 bases and 0 bases, in that order; junction bases with no gene match: 1. This CDR3 region has 16 residues. For the CDR3, the DNA is TGTGCCAGCAGTTACTCTCTAGCGGGAGACCAAGAGACCCAGTACTTC. As protein: CASSYSLAGDQETQYF.

This clonotype appeared once. The CDR3 bases are TGCAGCGGTGGGACTGGAGAGACCCAGTACTTC. As protein: CSGGTGETQYF. The rearrangement joins TRBV29-1 to TRBJ2-5, with D tentatively TRBD2 (6 bases). This CDR3 is built from 11 residues. Trimming stripped 7 bases from V and 4 bases from J, with 10 bases between. Looked up from germline, CDR1 is SQVTM and CDR2 is ANQGSEA.

A few counts support this clonotype. This chain uses TRBV27 with TRBJ2-6; D is unresolved. The germline V and J ends were trimmed by 6 bases and 0 bases, with 12 bases remaining between them. The CDR3 runs to 16 residues. Germline V gives CDR1 MNHEY, CDR2 SMNVEV (reference sequence). The CDR3 DNA is TGTGCCAGCAGCCCCAGCCGAACCTCTGGGGCCAACGTCCTGACTTTC. The encoded protein is CASSPSRTSGANVLTF. Together with reference TRBV27 and TRBJ2-6, the CDR3 gives the full variable domain: EAQVTQNPRYLITVTGKKLTVTCSQNMNHEYMSWYRQDPGLGLRQIYYSMNVEVTDKGDVPEGYKVSRKEKRNFPLILESPSPNQTSLYFCASSPSRTSGANVLTFGAGSRLTVL.

This rearrangement joins TRBV20-1 to TRBJ2-6, with a weak D call TRBD2 (6 bases). CDR3 length: 15 amino acids. The V gene's germline CDR1 is DFQATT and CDR2 SNEGSKA (reference sequence). V lost 5 bases to trimming and J lost 1 base, with 12 bases between them. CDR3 DNA: TGCAGTGCTCACGCTCGGGGGTCTGGGGCCAACGTCCTGACTTTC. Translated: CSAHARGSGANVLTF.

The V and J genes are TRBV5-1 and TRBJ2-3, with TRBD2 as a possible D gene (7 bases). The CDR3 loop spans 17 amino acids. The V and J ends lost 0 bases and 0 bases respectively, with 14 bases between them. Germline V gene lookup returns CDR1 SGHRS and CDR2 YFSETQ. The CDR3 reads CASSLEGGGSSTDTQYF. The DNA of the CDR3 is TGCGCCAGCAGCTTGGAGGGGGGGGGCTCTAGCACAGATACGCAGTATTTT.

This clonotype turned up a few times. CDR3 coding DNA: TGTGCCAGCAGCTTGTCCGTTGGAGGCTACACCTTC. Translation gives CASSLSVGGYTF. The chain employs TRBV7-2 and TRBJ1-2, with unresolved D. The CDR3 spans 12 residues. V was pared by 3 bases and J by 8 bases, with 10 bases between. CDR1 SGHTA and CDR2 FQGNSA come from the germline V gene. The full variable domain, with the rest looked up from reference TRBV7-2 and TRBJ1-2, is GAGVSQSPSNKVTEKGKDVELRCDPISGHTALYWYRQSLGQGLEFLIYFQGNSAPDKSGLPSDRFSAERTGGSVSTLTIQRTQQEDSAVYLCASSLSVGGYTFGSGTRLTVV.

The V and J genes are TRBV20-1 and TRBJ2-5, with D possibly matching TRBD1 (5 bases). This CDR3 is 14 amino acids long. Germline CDR1 reads DFQATT; CDR2 reads SNEGSKA (reference sequence). V gave up 3 bases and J gave up 2 bases, with 13 bases separating them. Written as DNA, the CDR3 is TGCAGTGCTAGCAGAGATCAGGGACAAGAGACCCAGTACTTC. Its translation: CSASRDQGQETQYF.

The rearrangement links TRBV18 to TRBJ2-1; possible D gene TRBD2, 5 bases. The germline V gene has CDR1 KGHSH and CDR2 LQKENI. This CDR3 comprises 14 residues. V was clipped by 5 bases and J by 6 bases, with 14 bases between them. CDR3 nucleotides: TGTGCCAGCTCAGCGCGGACTGTGTCCAATGAGCAGTTCTTC. Its protein is CASSARTVSNEQFF.

This chain connects TRBV7-9 to TRBJ2-7, with a tentative D call TRBD1 (7 bases). Trimming removed 4 bases at V and 2 bases at J, with 21 bases between. The germline gives CDR1 SEHNR, CDR2 FQNEAQ (reference sequence). The CDR3 totals 17 residues. In nucleotides, the CDR3 is TGTGCCAGCAGCTCAAGCCCTCAGGGGGGCCCTCCCTACGAGCAGTACTTC. The encoded protein is CASSSSPQGGPPYEQYF.

The chain combines TRBV6-2 or TRBV6-3 with TRBJ2-5, with 7 bases lining up with TRBD1. Germline V gives CDR1 MNHEY, CDR2 SVGEGT. Losses at the gene ends were 5 bases for V and 5 bases for J; bases not matched to a gene: 8. The length of the CDR3 is 14 residues. As DNA, the CDR3 is TGTGCCAGCAGTGGGACAGTAACCGGGGAGACCCAGTACTTC. Protein sequence: CASSGTVTGETQYF.

The chain employs TRBV20-1 and TRBJ2-3; a weak D match, TRBD1 (6 bases). This CDR3 comprises 14 residues. Trimming removed 6 bases at V and 6 bases at J, with 19 bases between. In germline, CDR1 is DFQATT, CDR2 SNEGSKA (reference sequence). This CDR3 is CSAPRGLAPDTQYF. DNA for the CDR3: TGCAGTGCACCGAGGGGGTTAGCTCCCGATACGCAGTATTTT.

This clonotype was detected once. This chain connects TRBV9 to TRBJ2-7; the match to TRBD2 covers 9 bases. The junction had 9 bases not matched to a gene; V was cut back by 5 bases and J by 0 bases. The CDR3 length is 16 residues. Germline V gene sequence: CDR1 SGDLS, CDR2 YYNGEE. CDR3 nucleotide sequence: TGTGCCAGCAGTGGGGGTGCTAGCGGGAACTCCTACGAGCAGTACTTC. Its protein is CASSGGASGNSYEQYF.

The chain couples TRBV30 to TRBJ2-5, with unresolved D. V shed 5 bases and J shed 6 bases, with 19 bases lying between them. Germline V gene sequence: CDR1 GTSNPN, CDR2 SVGIG (reference sequence). The CDR3 spans 14 residues. CDR3 loop: CAWSRGPVLKTQYF. For the CDR3, the DNA is TGTGCCTGGTCTAGAGGCCCAGTTTTAAAGACCCAGTACTTC.

This clonotype was recorded at least ten times. The chain uses TRBV2 and TRBJ1-2; TRBD1 is a possible D gene (5 bases). Trimming pared 4 bases from V and 6 bases from J, leaving 12 bases between. The CDR3 is 13 residues long. Germline assignment: CDR1 SNHLY and CDR2 FYNNEI. CDR3: CASSGGARDGYTF. CDR3 bases: TGTGCCAGCAGTGGTGGGGCGAGGGATGGCTACACCTTC.

This clonotype has just a few counts. The V gene is TRBV7-2, the J gene TRBJ2-3, with a weak D call TRBD1 (6 bases). V lost 4 bases and J 3 bases, leaving 11 bases between the germline ends. Germline loops: CDR1 SGHTA, CDR2 FQGNSA. This CDR3 region has 14 residues. The CDR3 DNA sequence: TGTGCCAGCAGCTCGTTGACAGGAACAGATACGCAGTATTTT. Translated, it gives CASSSLTGTDTQYF.

The chain carries TRBV7-2 and TRBJ2-4; 7 nucleotides match TRBD2. The J call could be wrong; TRBJ2-7 is a better fit for the DNA end. The CDR3 has 15 residues. CDR1 and CDR2 (germline): SGHTA, FQGNSA. CDR3 sequence (DNA): TGTGCCAGCAGCCCCGGGGGGATGAGAGCCTACGAGCAGTACTTC. Amino acids: CASSPGGMRAYEQYF.

This clonotype was counted a few times. This sequence joins TRBV5-1 and TRBJ2-6; 9 nucleotides line up with TRBD1. Looked up from germline, CDR1 is SGHRS and CDR2 is YFSETQ. There are 14 residues in the CDR3. The V segment lost 4 bases and the J segment 8 bases; nucleotides outside the gene matches: 4. Here the CDR3 DNA reads TGCGCCAGCAGCGCCGGGACAGGGACCAACGTCCTGACTTTC. Protein: CASSAGTGTNVLTF.

The chain uses TRBV28 and TRBJ2-7; unclear D gene. CDR1 and CDR2 (germline): MDHEN, SYDVKM. The ends were cut back, 6 bases at V and 3 bases at J, with 12 bases in the middle. This CDR3 comprises 13 residues. CDR3 sequence: CASSSPGYYEQYF. In nucleotides, the CDR3 is TGTGCCAGCAGCTCCCCCGGGTACTACGAGCAGTACTTC.

This clonotype was seen only a few times. This chain uses TRBV3-1 with TRBJ2-5; 13 bases line up with TRBD2. Germline-derived CDR1 and CDR2 are LGHDT and YNNKEL (reference sequence). The CDR3 has 16 amino acids. Trimming at V came to 2 bases and at J to 3 bases, leaving 3 bases not matched to a gene. CDR3 DNA: TGTGCCAGCAGCCAATGGACTAGCGGGAGAAAAGAGACCCAGTACTTC. This gives the protein CASSQWTSGRKETQYF.